Listed below are T cell receptor beta chains from one sample, sequenced in a study of cytomegalovirus exposure and HLA in healthy donors. Produced via immunoSEQ multiplex PCR; TCRdb's table is partial and in-frame only. This table has about 82,000 clones, roughly four fifths appearing once. The sequenced sample was PBMCs. These receptors came from a woman aged 45 to 65 in good health and CMV-seropositive. CDR3s include the opening cysteine and the closing phenylalanine or tryptophan. The order of the fields is clone size, J gene, V gene, D gene, CDR3 DNA, CDR3 protein. The D gene is left open where the match is weak. Rows may omit the clone size; those that give it use once, few, many or a size class.

-,TRBJ2-1,TRBV5-4,TRBD2,TGTGCCAGCAGCAAAGGGACTAGCGGCTCCTACAATGAGCAGTTCTTC,CASSKGTSGSYNEQFF
-,TRBJ2-5,TRBV5-1,TRBD1,TGCGCCAGCCGGGACAGGGGGCGAGAGACCCAGTACTTC,CASRDRGRETQYF
-,TRBJ1-5,TRBV2,TRBD1,TGTGCCAGCAGTGAAGAGGGGGCCCAGCCCCAGCATTTT,CASSEEGAQPQHF
-,TRBJ1-4,TRBV30,TRBD1,TGTGCCTGGAGTGTTACGGACAGGGGTTTTCGGAATGAAAAACTGTTTTTT,CAWSVTDRGFRNEKLFF
-,TRBJ2-5,TRBV18,TRBD1,TGTGCCAGCTCACCACCGAAGGCGGGACAGGGGTCGGAGACCCAGTACTTC,CASSPPKAGQGSETQYF
-,TRBJ2-2,TRBV19,TRBD2,TGTGCCAGTAGGACTAGCGGGAGAGTGGAGCTGTTTTTT,CASRTSGRVELFF
-,TRBJ2-7,TRBV6-5,TRBD1,TGTGCCAGCAGACCACGGGACAGGATCTACGAGCAGTACTTC,CASRPRDRIYEQYF
-,TRBJ1-5,TRBV5-1,-,TGCGCCAGCAGCCCTGGCGGGGGTCTTAATCAGCCCCAGCATTTT,CASSPGGGLNQPQHF
-,TRBJ2-1,TRBV5-3,TRBD2,TGTGCCAGAAGCGTCCTTCTAGCGGGAGAACCCCATGAGCAGTTCTTC,CARSVLLAGEPHEQFF
-,TRBJ1-5,TRBV28,-,TGTGCCAGCAGTTTCGGCAGGCAGGCCGGAATTAGCAATCAGCCCCAGCATTTT,CASSFGRQAGISNQPQHF
-,TRBJ2-7,TRBV19,TRBD2,TGTGCCAGTAGTCCAGGGACTAGCGGGATTACCTACGAGCAGTACTTC,CASSPGTSGITYEQYF
once,TRBJ1-5,TRBV6-5,-,TGTGCCAGCGGACTACTGGATAGCAATCAGCCCCAGCATTTT,CASGLLDSNQPQHF
-,TRBJ2-7,TRBV7-6,-,TGTGCCAGCAGCTTAGGGGAGACCTACGAGCAGTACTTC,CASSLGETYEQYF
-,TRBJ2-3,TRBV2,TRBD2,TGTGCCAGCACCACACTAGCGGAGGGGACAGATACGCAGTATTTT,CASTTLAEGTDTQYF
-,TRBJ2-3,TRBV28,-,TGTGCCAGCTTGGGGGGGCGGTTCACAGATACGCAGTATTTT,CASLGGRFTDTQYF
-,TRBJ2-1,TRBV27,TRBD2,TGTGCCAGCAGCCACAGTGGGACTAGCGGGACTGCGTACAATGAGCAGTTCTTC,CASSHSGTSGTAYNEQFF
-,TRBJ2-7,TRBV11-1,-,TGTGCCAGCAGCTTTTCGCGGAGCCTCGAGCAGTACTTC,CASSFSRSLEQYF
-,TRBJ1-1,TRBV5-4,-,TGTGCCAGCAGCTTGATGGTGGAGGGTACTGAAGCTTTCTTT,CASSLMVEGTEAFF
-,TRBJ1-1,TRBV28,-,TGTGCCAGCAGTTTAAGGATGACAGATGAAGCTTTCTTT,CASSLRMTDEAFF
-,TRBJ2-1,TRBV7-8,TRBD1,TGTGCCAGCAGGGCTCGACAGGGTAGAGAGGACTACAATGAGCAGTTCTTC,CASRARQGREDYNEQFF
once,TRBJ1-5,TRBV6-1,-,TGTGCCAGCGGGGGGGACCTTAATCAGCCCCAGCATTTT,CASGGDLNQPQHF
-,TRBJ2-7,TRBV19,TRBD1,TGTGCCAGTAGTCGGGACAGGAGGTTGAGCGAGCAGTACTTC,CASSRDRRLSEQYF
-,TRBJ1-2,TRBV19,-,TGTGCCAGTAACTATCCGGGTACTCGCTATGGCTACACCTTC,CASNYPGTRYGYTF
-,TRBJ2-1,TRBV29-1,-,TGCAGTGTCACGGAGGCCCCCTACAATGAGCAGTTCTTC,CSVTEAPYNEQFF
-,TRBJ2-7,TRBV5-1,TRBD2,TGCGCCAGCAGCCCCGGACTAGCGGCCTTCTCCTACGAGCAGTACTTC,CASSPGLAAFSYEQYF
few,TRBJ1-5,TRBV30,TRBD1,TGTGCCTGGAGCCCAACAGGGGCTCAGCCCCAGCATTTT,CAWSPTGAQPQHF
few,TRBJ2-3,TRBV15,-,TGTGCCACCAGCACAAACAGGGAACCCACAGATACGCAGTATTTT,CATSTNREPTDTQYF
-,TRBJ1-5,TRBV27,TRBD1,TGTGCCAGCAGTTTCGGGACAGGGAATCAGCCCCAGCATTTT,CASSFGTGNQPQHF
-,TRBJ2-7,TRBV25-1,TRBD2,TGTGCCAGCAGTGAATATCTAGCGGGAGTCTCCTACGAGCAGTACTTC,CASSEYLAGVSYEQYF
-,TRBJ1-3,TRBV28,-,TGTGCCAGCAGTTTTCGAAGCGGGGGAAACACCATATATTTT,CASSFRSGGNTIYF
-,TRBJ1-5,TRBV28,TRBD1,TGTGCCAGCAAGACAGGGAATCAGCCCCAGCATTTT,CASKTGNQPQHF
few,TRBJ1-1,TRBV30,-,TGTGCCTGGAGTGGGGGGCCCCGAAATTTAGCTTTCTTT,CAWSGGPRNLAFF
-,TRBJ2-5,TRBV28,TRBD1,TGTGCCAGCAGTCTGACAGGGGAGGAGACCCAGTACTTC,CASSLTGEETQYF
once,TRBJ2-7,TRBV11-2,TRBD2,TGTGCCAGCAGCTCGGGACTAGCGGGAGGGCCCTCTAGGTACGAGCAGTACTTC,CASSSGLAGGPSRYEQYF
-,TRBJ2-1,TRBV15,TRBD2,TGTGCCACCAGCAGACTTGGTGGCGGGAGTGTCCATGAGCAGTTCTTC,CATSRLGGGSVHEQFF
few,TRBJ1-1,TRBV6-1,-,TGTGCCAGCAGTGCTTACCCCGGGAGGGTGAACACTGAAGCTTTCTTT,CASSAYPGRVNTEAFF
-,TRBJ1-4,TRBV28,-,TGTGCCAGCAGCCTGGGGAGACCTGATGAAAAACTGTTTTTT,CASSLGRPDEKLFF
few,TRBJ2-3,TRBV4-2,TRBD2,TGTGCCAGCAGCCAAGGGGGACTAGCGGGAGGGACAGATACGCAGTATTTT,CASSQGGLAGGTDTQYF
-,TRBJ2-1,TRBV30,-,TGTGCCTGGAGACCCTTGGGGGGTGAGCAGTTCTTC,CAWRPLGGEQFF
-,TRBJ2-3,TRBV19,-,TGTGCCAGTAGTCCTCGGACACCTAGCACAGATACGCAGTATTTT,CASSPRTPSTDTQYF
-,TRBJ2-6,TRBV5-1,TRBD1,TGCGCCAGCAGCTTGGGCGGGACAGGGAACGTCCTGACTTTC,CASSLGGTGNVLTF
-,TRBJ2-5,TRBV4-1,-,TGCGCCAGCAGCCAAGATGGGGGGGCGGGAAGCGAGACCCAGTACTTC,CASSQDGGAGSETQYF
-,TRBJ2-3,TRBV18,-,TGTGCCAGCTCACCACCGCCGCGGACTAACACAGATACGCAGTATTTT,CASSPPPRTNTDTQYF
-,TRBJ1-5,TRBV21-1,-,TGTGCCAGCAGGCCGGAAGACCCCGGGGGACATCAGCCCCAGCATTTT,CASRPEDPGGHQPQHF
-,TRBJ2-1,TRBV27,TRBD2,TGTGCCAGCAGGTCCTCCGGGACTAGCGGACACAATGAGCAGTTCTTC,CASRSSGTSGHNEQFF
-,TRBJ1-2,TRBV9,TRBD1,TGTGCCAGCAGCGCTGGACAGGACGGCTACACCTTC,CASSAGQDGYTF